These T cell receptor beta chains were read from a single sample in a study of blood T cell repertoires in COVID-19. The method was immunoSEQ multiplex PCR; TCRdb's version includes in-frame clones alone and lacks a portion of them. Found here are some 56,000 clones, more than 80% of them singletons; the top ten hold roughly a fifth. Sequences were obtained from peripheral blood. These receptors all come from a human donor in a cohort sampled during active COVID-19. Each CDR3 is given with its conserved first and last residue. A D gene is named only where the DNA matches it firmly. Expanded clones are given a class, and other clones once, few, many or no size at all.

V	size	D	J	DNA	CDR3
TRBV5-1	once	TRBD1	TRBJ2-2	TGCGCCACCCATCCCGACAGGGGAGCCGGGGAGCTGTTTTTT	CATHPDRGAGELFF
TRBV6-6	.	TRBD1	TRBJ1-5	TGTGCCAGCAGTTCCCGGCAGGGGGCCCGACAGCCCCAGCATTTT	CASSSRQGARQPQHF
TRBV6-5	.	.	TRBJ1-5	TGTGCCACCGGACATCCCTATCAGCCCCAGCATTTT	CATGHPYQPQHF
TRBV7-3	.	TRBD2	TRBJ2-1	TGTGCCAGCAGCCCCAGGTCGAGAGCGGGGGGGTCGGATGAGCAGTTCTTC	CASSPRSRAGGSDEQFF
TRBV3-1/TRBV3-2	.	TRBD1	TRBJ2-5	TGTGCCAGCAGCCCCCTGGGACAGGGGTACCAAGAGACCCAGTACTTC	CASSPLGQGYQETQYF
TRBV4-1	.	.	TRBJ2-1	TGCGCCAGCAGCCAAGCGGGAAAGAACAATGAGCAGTTCTTC	CASSQAGKNNEQFF
TRBV2	.	.	TRBJ1-6	TGTGCCAGCAGTGAAGCGCGAGGGTTTAATTCACCCCTCCACTTT	CASSEARGFNSPLHF
TRBV7-2	.	.	TRBJ2-3	TGTGCCAGCAGCCCCTACCTGCGGGGCGGGACAGATACGCAGTATTTT	CASSPYLRGGTDTQYF
TRBV5-6	.	TRBD1	TRBJ1-3	TGTGCCAGCAGCCGACCCGGGACAGGAGTTGGAAACACCATATATTTT	CASSRPGTGVGNTIYF
TRBV15	.	TRBD1	TRBJ2-2	TGTGCCACCAGCAGGCCCACAGGGGGGCACACCGGGGAGCTGTTTTTT	CATSRPTGGHTGELFF
TRBV7-3	.	.	TRBJ2-3	TGTGCCAGCAGCTTTAGCGGCACCACCCTCCTGGCAGATACGCAGTATTTT	CASSFSGTTLLADTQYF
TRBV5-6	.	.	TRBJ2-7	TGTGCCAGCAGCCCCAGGGACTCTACCCCCTACGAGCAGTACTTC	CASSPRDSTPYEQYF
TRBV6-5	once	.	TRBJ2-7	TGTGCCAGCAGTTCCCAGGGGCGCGTCTCCTACGAGCAGTACTTC	CASSSQGRVSYEQYF
TRBV2	.	.	TRBJ2-1	TGTGCCAGCAGTGTTCCGGGGAAGCAGTTCTTC	CASSVPGKQFF
TRBV7-9	few	.	TRBJ1-3	TGTGCCAGCAGTCGCACAACAGGGTGGTCTGGAAACACCATATATTTT	CASSRTTGWSGNTIYF
TRBV6-2/TRBV6-3	.	TRBD1	TRBJ1-5	TGTGCCAGCAGTTATGCCGGGACAGCTTTCAATCAGCCCCAGCATTTT	CASSYAGTAFNQPQHF